What follows is one T cell receptor (beta chain) and its context. No antigen is known for it. TCRdb redid the calling of the 5' RACE reads with MiXCR, one entry per CDR3 protein. The sample shows a few hundred thousand distinct CDR3 sequences, roughly an eighth of them seen only once. The donors were all healthy and Caucasian. The sample belongs to a study of identical twins. General study points: Not following the same donors, the study drew its conclusions from cross-sectional statistical analysis. Models underestimated TCR alpha sharing (out-of-frame) in monozygotic twins. For zero-insertion analyses, partial confounding could come from invariant MAIT and iNKT cells.

The V and J ends lost 2 bases and 6 bases, in that order; junction bases with no gene match: 10. The CDR3 runs 17 residues. The same sample was also used in a study of yellow fever vaccine responses in identical twins.

The chain uses TRBV12-3 or TRBV12-4 and TRBJ1-4; 9 bases align to TRBD1. This sequence originates from a woman aged 18-29 years in good health. The specimen was CD4+ T cells sorted from blood. The CDR3 nucleotides read TGTGCCAGCAGTTTATGGGACAGGGACTGGCAGGATGAAAAACTGTTTTTT. It specifies CASSLWDRDWQDEKLFF.